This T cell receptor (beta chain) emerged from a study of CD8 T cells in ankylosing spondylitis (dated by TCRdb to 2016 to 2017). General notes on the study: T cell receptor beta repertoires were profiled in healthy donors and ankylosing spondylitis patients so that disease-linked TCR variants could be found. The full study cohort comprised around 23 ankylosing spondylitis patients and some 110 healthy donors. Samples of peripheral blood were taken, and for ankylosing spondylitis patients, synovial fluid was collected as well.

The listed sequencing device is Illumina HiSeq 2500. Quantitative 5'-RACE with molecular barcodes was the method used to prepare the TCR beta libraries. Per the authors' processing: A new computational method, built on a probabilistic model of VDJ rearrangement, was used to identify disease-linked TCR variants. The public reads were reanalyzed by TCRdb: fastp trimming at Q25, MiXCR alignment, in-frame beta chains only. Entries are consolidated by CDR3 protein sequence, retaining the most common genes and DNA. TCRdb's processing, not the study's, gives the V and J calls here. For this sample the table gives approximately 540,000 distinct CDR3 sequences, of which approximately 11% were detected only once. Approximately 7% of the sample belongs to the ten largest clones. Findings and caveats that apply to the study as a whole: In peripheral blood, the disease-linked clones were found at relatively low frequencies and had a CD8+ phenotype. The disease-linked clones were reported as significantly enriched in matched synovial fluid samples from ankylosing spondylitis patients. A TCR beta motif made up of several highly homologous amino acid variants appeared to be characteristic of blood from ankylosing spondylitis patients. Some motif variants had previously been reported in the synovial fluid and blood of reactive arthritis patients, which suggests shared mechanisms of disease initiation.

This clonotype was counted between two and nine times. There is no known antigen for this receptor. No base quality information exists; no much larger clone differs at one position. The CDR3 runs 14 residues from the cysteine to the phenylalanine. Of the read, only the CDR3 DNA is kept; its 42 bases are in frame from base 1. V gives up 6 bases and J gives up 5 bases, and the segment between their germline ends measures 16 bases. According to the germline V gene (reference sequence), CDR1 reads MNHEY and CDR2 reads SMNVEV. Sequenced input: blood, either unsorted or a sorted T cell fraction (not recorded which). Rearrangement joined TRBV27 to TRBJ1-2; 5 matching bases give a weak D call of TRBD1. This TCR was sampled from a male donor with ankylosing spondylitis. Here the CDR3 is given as CASSPGGEVYGYTF. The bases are TGTGCCAGCAGCCCTGGAGGGGAAGTGTATGGCTACACCTTC.